This TCR beta chain derives from a study of PD-L1 blockade in urothelial cancer. As for the study in general: Starting in the mid-2010s, patients were given atezolizumab (1,200 mg intravenously every 3 weeks). In terms of prior chemotherapy, patients had received 0 to 3 regimens.

A remark on this clone: As yet, its antigen is unknown.

Points from the study as a whole: Tumor-linked clones in blood grew more by 3 weeks in durable-benefit patients.

Described time point: peripheral blood 6 weeks after treatment start. Spike-ins of synthetic TCR analog templates went into each PCR. Assay used: immunoSEQ multiplex PCR; TCRdb lists only in-frame clones, some missing. The sample records under 70,000 clones, approximately 91% being singletons. The germline V and J ends were trimmed by 2 bases and 1 base, with 4 bases remaining between them. The CDR3 length is 13 residues. Germline loops: CDR1 PRHDT, CDR2 FYEKMQ (reference sequence). This sequence joins TRBV13 and TRBJ2-3, with D unclear. The sample in question was PBMCs, obtained around atezolizumab (anti-PD-L1) treatment. The TCR comes from a man in his sixties with urothelial cancer. In nucleotides, the CDR3 is TGTGCCAGCAGCTTAAAGCGCACAGATACGCAGTATTTT. This codes for CASSLKRTDTQYF.